These 10 T cell receptor beta chains were sequenced from one sample in a study of technical replicates of blood from a few donors. Generated by immunoSEQ multiplex PCR, the TCRdb table keeps only in-frame clones and is missing some. This sample yields tens of thousands of clones, of which roughly 90% are seen a single time; 0.41% belongs to the top ten. Sequenced input: T cells isolated from PBMCs. These receptors originate from a human donor in good health.

The V and J genes are TRBV4-1 and TRBJ1-1, with a possible D match to TRBD1 (5 bases). CDR1 is MGHRA, CDR2 YSYEKL, per germline. V dropped 0 bases and J dropped 5 bases, with 19 bases sitting between them. The CDR3 runs 17 residues. This CDR3 is CASSQERTEGRGTEAFF. CDR3 sequence (DNA): TGCGCCAGCAGCCAAGAAAGAACGGAAGGGAGGGGAACTGAAGCTTTCTTT.

The chain has TRBV7-7 and TRBJ1-5, with D perhaps TRBD1 (5 bases). CDR3 length equals 14 residues. The V gene lost 2 bases and the J gene lost 6 bases, with 11 bases spanning the gap. The germline gives CDR1 SSHAT, CDR2 FNYEAQ (reference sequence). In DNA, the CDR3 is TGTGCCAGCAGCTTAAGGGGAAATGGTCAGCCCCAGCATTTT. This codes for CASSLRGNGQPQHF.

This clone has just one count. The J gene is TRBJ2-7, the V gene TRBV2; 9 bases fit TRBD1. The length of the CDR3 is 15 residues. Trimming took 4 bases from V and 3 from J; bases not matched to a gene: 7. Germline lookup yields CDR1 SNHLY and CDR2 FYNNEI. The DNA for the CDR3 is TGTGCCAGCAGTGCATGGACAGGGGTCGACTACGAGCAGTACTTC. Its protein product is CASSAWTGVDYEQYF. The complete variable domain, with remaining parts taken from reference TRBV2 and TRBJ2-7, reads EPEVTQTPSHQVTQMGQEVILRCVPISNHLYFYWYRQILGQKVEFLVSFYNNEISEKSEIFDDQFSVERPDGSNFTLKIRSTKLEDSAMYFCASSAWTGVDYEQYFGPGTRLTVT.

V and J are TRBV7-9 and TRBJ2-7, with TRBD1 matching over 8 bases. The trim removed 1 base at V and 1 base at J, leaving 12 bases unmatched. The CDR3 length is 18 residues. Germline assignment: CDR1 SEHNR and CDR2 FQNEAQ (reference sequence). The CDR3 reads CASSLGAWGQDSSYEQYF. The CDR3 region has the DNA TGTGCCAGCAGCTTAGGAGCTTGGGGACAGGACTCTTCCTACGAGCAGTACTTC. Drawing the rest from reference TRBV7-9 and TRBJ2-7, the complete variable domain is DTGVSQNPRHKITKRGQNVTFRCDPISEHNRLYWYRQTLGQGPEFLTYFQNEAQLEKSRLLSDRFSAERPKGSFSTLEIQRTEQGDSAMYLCASSLGAWGQDSSYEQYFGPGTRLTVT.

This clone came up once. The chain uses TRBV2 and TRBJ2-7; D not certain. Germline CDR1 is SNHLY and CDR2 is FYNNEI. The CDR3 contains 12 residues. Trimming took off 6 bases at V and 3 bases at J, with 9 bases between the two ends. CDR3 in DNA: TGTGCCAGCAGAGAGATTAGCTACGAGCAGTACTTC. Translation gives CASREISYEQYF. Full variable domain (rest looked up from reference TRBV2 and TRBJ2-7): EPEVTQTPSHQVTQMGQEVILRCVPISNHLYFYWYRQILGQKVEFLVSFYNNEISEKSEIFDDQFSVERPDGSNFTLKIRSTKLEDSAMYFCASREISYEQYFGPGTRLTVT.

The chain employs TRBV5-8 and TRBJ2-3; 10 nucleotides align to TRBD1. This CDR3 has 14 residues. Per the germline V gene, CDR1 is SGHTS and CDR2 is YDEGEE. After removal of 4 bases from V and 4 bases from J, the junction contained 3 bases not matched to a gene. In nucleotides, the CDR3 is TGTGCCAGCAGCCTAGGACAGGGGGCAGATACGCAGTATTTT. This sequence encodes CASSLGQGADTQYF.

This sequence joins TRBV29-1 and TRBJ2-2; D is perhaps TRBD2 (5 bases). The length of the CDR3 is 15 residues. The germline V gene encodes CDR1 SQVTM and CDR2 ANQGSEA. Trimming removed 6 bases at V and 3 bases at J, with 17 bases between. The CDR3 DNA sequence: TGCAGCGTCATTACTAGAGTCGGATACACCGGGGAGCTGTTTTTT. Its protein product is CSVITRVGYTGELFF.

The count of this clone is one. A read error may account for a junction end that differs from germline. The chain has TRBV29-1 and TRBJ2-1; D perhaps matches TRBD1 (6 bases). Germline assignment: CDR1 SQVTM and CDR2 ANQGSEA. This CDR3 has 10 amino acids. In DNA, the CDR3 is TGCAGCGTCCAATTGGGGGCCATGGTCTTC. This codes for CSVQLGAMVF.

The chain combines TRBV9 with TRBJ2-3, with TRBD2 matching over 10 bases. The junction had 10 bases not matched to a gene; V was cut back by 0 bases and J by 9 bases. From germline, CDR1 is SGDLS and CDR2 YYNGEE. The CDR3 length is 16 residues. CDR3 protein: CASSVGHSLAGVTQYF. In DNA form, the CDR3 reads TGTGCCAGCAGCGTAGGCCATAGTCTAGCGGGAGTCACGCAGTATTTT.

V usage is TRBV5-4 and J usage is TRBJ1-3; no firm D call. The germline V and J ends were trimmed by 0 bases and 4 bases, with 5 bases remaining between them. Looked up from germline, CDR1 is SGHNT and CDR2 is YYREEE (reference sequence). The CDR3 consists of 13 residues. CDR3: CASSLDLGNTIYF. Written as DNA, the CDR3 is TGTGCCAGCAGCTTGGACCTAGGAAACACCATATATTTT.